These T cell receptor beta chains were read from a single sample in a study of regulatory T cells in long-lasting Graves disease. TCRdb redid the calling of the multiplex PCR reads with MiXCR, one entry per CDR3 protein. Of 200,000 to 250,000 distinct CDR3 sequences detected, roughly 21% appear once; the ten largest clones hold over 11%. Sequencing used peripheral blood mononuclear cells (PBMCs), obtained at new diagnosis, from a patient treated with antithyroid drugs. These receptors were collected from a female donor with Graves disease. CDR3s include the opening cysteine and the closing phenylalanine or tryptophan. D genes are given only for firm matches. Part of the rows lack a size; the others show once, few, many or a class for expanded clones.

TGTGCCAGCAGCCTCCTCCCGCGGGCAGAAGCTTTCTTT,CASSLLPRAEAFF,TRBV9,TRBJ1-1,few,.
TGTGCCAGCAGCCAATACAGGGCCAGGGGCAATGAGCAGTTCTTC,CASSQYRARGNEQFF,TRBV6-2/TRBV6-3,TRBJ2-1,many,.
TGTGCCAGCAGCTTACCAGGGATCCCCCGGGACAGGGGGATGAATGAGCAGTTCTTC,CASSLPGIPRDRGMNEQFF,TRBV7-2,TRBJ2-1,.,TRBD1
TGTGCCAGCGGGCTTGGCGGGACGCCCTACGAGCAGTACTTC,CASGLGGTPYEQYF,TRBV2,TRBJ2-7,.,.
TGTGCCAGCACCCGGCGGGAGAGCTCCTACGAGCAGTACTTC,CASTRRESSYEQYF,TRBV6-1,TRBJ2-7,.,TRBD2
TGTGCCAGCAGTTGGGACTTCCAAGAGACCCAGTACTTC,CASSWDFQETQYF,TRBV28,TRBJ2-5,many,.
TGTGCCAGCACGAGGGGTACTAGCGGGGGCACAGATACGCAGTATTTT,CASTRGTSGGTDTQYF,TRBV6-2/TRBV6-3,TRBJ2-3,many,TRBD2
TGTGCCAGCAGTGTACAGGCGACAGAGAACACTGAAGCTTTCTTT,CASSVQATENTEAFF,TRBV6-1,TRBJ1-1,many,.
TGTGCCAGCAGTTCCGGGGGGACAGTCCATGAAAAACTGTTTTTT,CASSSGGTVHEKLFF,TRBV28,TRBJ1-4,.,TRBD1
TGCGCCAGCAGCTTCAATGACGGGGAGCTGTTTTTT,CASSFNDGELFF,TRBV5-1,TRBJ2-2,.,.
TGCGCCAGCAGCCAAGAGCGAGCGGGAGGGAGCAAAAACATTCAGTACTTC,CASSQERAGGSKNIQYF,TRBV4-3,TRBJ2-4,many,TRBD2
TGTGCCACCCGGGACCCCCTTCTCAGCCTCCACTTT,CATRDPLLSLHF,TRBV6-1,TRBJ1-6,.,.
TGTGCCAGCTCACCACCGCAGGATTCTAGCACAGATACGCAGTATTTT,CASSPPQDSSTDTQYF,TRBV18,TRBJ2-3,many,.
TGTGCCAGCAGCTTTTGGGGACAGGGAAGGGACACAGATACGCAGTATTTT,CASSFWGQGRDTDTQYF,TRBV7-9,TRBJ2-3,many,TRBD1
TGTGCCAACAGGAACTTAGGGGGGGTTTCTAACTATGGCTACACCTTC,CANRNLGGVSNYGYTF,TRBV6-2/TRBV6-3,TRBJ1-2,few,.
TGTGCCAGCAGCGTAGATGGACGATTTAATGAGCAGTTCTTC,CASSVDGRFNEQFF,TRBV9,TRBJ2-1,many,.
TGTGCCAGCAGCGCCGAAGGGGGTTTGGGAAATTCACCCCTCCACTTT,CASSAEGGLGNSPLHF,TRBV9,TRBJ1-6,many,.
TGTGCCAGCAGTGAGGGAGTTCCAGATACGCAGTATTTT,CASSEGVPDTQYF,TRBV6-2/TRBV6-3,TRBJ2-3,many,.
TGTGCCAGCAGTCCCCGACTAGCGGGAGTTAGGGAACAGTTCTTC,CASSPRLAGVREQFF,TRBV6-2/TRBV6-3,TRBJ2-1,many,TRBD2
TGTGCCAGCAGCGCGGACAGCAACACCGGGGAGCTGTTTTTT,CASSADSNTGELFF,TRBV7-9,TRBJ2-2,.,.
TGTGCCAGCAGCCAACAAAATGAGCAGTTCTTC,CASSQQNEQFF,TRBV4-2,TRBJ2-1,many,.
TGTGCCAGCACCCCCGACAGGGAGGATGCTTTCTTT,CASTPDREDAFF,TRBV6-9,TRBJ1-1,few,TRBD1
TGTGCCAGCAGTTACTCAAGCTACTGGTTCGAGCAGTACTTC,CASSYSSYWFEQYF,TRBV6-2/TRBV6-3,TRBJ2-7,.,.
TGTGCCAGCAGCCAACAGGCTAGCGGGAGGGAGACCCAGTACTTC,CASSQQASGRETQYF,TRBV3-1,TRBJ2-5,.,TRBD2
TGCAGTGCTAGAGCCACCTTCAATGAGCAGTTCTTC,CSARATFNEQFF,TRBV20-1,TRBJ2-1,many,.
TGTGCCAGCAGGGGTCCCGGGACAGGCGTCAATCAGCCCCAGCATTTT,CASRGPGTGVNQPQHF,TRBV2,TRBJ1-5,.,TRBD1
TGTGCCAGCACCCTTGGGTGGGGGTACAATGAGCAGTTCTTC,CASTLGWGYNEQFF,TRBV12-3/TRBV12-4,TRBJ2-1,.,.
TGCAGTGCTGGCCGAGGACTTTACAATGAGCAGTTCTTC,CSAGRGLYNEQFF,TRBV20-1,TRBJ2-1,many,.
TGTGCCATCAATAACCTTGGACAGGAAGAGACCCAGTACTTC,CAINNLGQEETQYF,TRBV10-3,TRBJ2-5,.,TRBD1
TGCGCCAGCAGCTTGGGCCGGCGAGGGACAGGGGCCGACGAGCAGTACTTC,CASSLGRRGTGADEQYF,TRBV5-1,TRBJ2-7,many,TRBD1
TGCAGTGCTATAGCGGGAAATGCAGATACGCAGTATTTT,CSAIAGNADTQYF,TRBV20-1,TRBJ2-3,many,TRBD2
TGCGCCAGCAGCTTGGACCTTAGCGGGGGAGGGACAGATACGCAGTATTTT,CASSLDLSGGGTDTQYF,TRBV5-1,TRBJ2-3,few,TRBD2
TGCAGTGCGGGACAGGGCGGCTATGGCTACACCTTC,CSAGQGGYGYTF,TRBV20-1,TRBJ1-2,.,TRBD1
TGTGCCAGCAGCGCCACAGGGACGTTAGATCAGCCCCAGCATTTT,CASSATGTLDQPQHF,TRBV9,TRBJ1-5,.,.
TGTGCCAGCAGCTTAGGGGGAAACCTGACAACCAGGGAGAGGAACACCGGGGAGCTGTTTTTT,CASSLGGNLTTRERNTGELFF,TRBV7-2,TRBJ2-2,many,.
TGTGCCAGCAGTTTATTCGGACAGGGCGGTAATTCACCCCTCCACTTT,CASSLFGQGGNSPLHF,TRBV27,TRBJ1-6,many,TRBD1
TGTGCCAGCAGTGAAGAGCCCCAGTTCAATGAAAAACTGTTTTTT,CASSEEPQFNEKLFF,TRBV6-1,TRBJ1-4,.,.
TGTGCCAGCAGCTTAGTTCTGGGGGGAAGCACTGAAGCTTTCTTT,CASSLVLGGSTEAFF,TRBV7-2,TRBJ1-1,many,.
TGTGCCAGCAGCCTAAGGACTAGCGGGGGGGCAGAGACCCAGTACTTC,CASSLRTSGGAETQYF,TRBV3-1,TRBJ2-5,many,TRBD2
TGCAGTGCTAGGGTCCAGGGACGGAATTCACCCCTCCACTTT,CSARVQGRNSPLHF,TRBV20-1,TRBJ1-6,many,.
TGTGCCAGCAGTTTAGGGGGACAGGGGGTAGGAAAACTGTTTTTT,CASSLGGQGVGKLFF,TRBV12-3/TRBV12-4,TRBJ1-4,many,TRBD1
TGCAGCGTCCTCCGGGATGCCACCTCGAGAGATACGCAGTATTTT,CSVLRDATSRDTQYF,TRBV29-1,TRBJ2-3,many,.
TGTGCCAGCAGCTCCGGAACGACAGGGGAGGGTTCACCCCTCCACTTT,CASSSGTTGEGSPLHF,TRBV7-3,TRBJ1-6,few,TRBD1
TGCGCCAGCAGCTTGGGCAATCTAGCGGGAGAGACCCAGTACTTC,CASSLGNLAGETQYF,TRBV5-1,TRBJ2-5,many,TRBD2
TGTGCCAGCAGCCTACAGATAGGACAGAACACCGGGGAGCTGTTTTTT,CASSLQIGQNTGELFF,TRBV7-7,TRBJ2-2,once,.
TGTGCCACCAGTTCCAGAGCGGGAAGCAAGACCCAGTACTTC,CATSSRAGSKTQYF,TRBV24-1,TRBJ2-5,many,TRBD2
TGTGCCACTCAACCGACGGGGGGAAGCTCACCCCTCCACTTT,CATQPTGGSSPLHF,TRBV15,TRBJ1-6,many,.